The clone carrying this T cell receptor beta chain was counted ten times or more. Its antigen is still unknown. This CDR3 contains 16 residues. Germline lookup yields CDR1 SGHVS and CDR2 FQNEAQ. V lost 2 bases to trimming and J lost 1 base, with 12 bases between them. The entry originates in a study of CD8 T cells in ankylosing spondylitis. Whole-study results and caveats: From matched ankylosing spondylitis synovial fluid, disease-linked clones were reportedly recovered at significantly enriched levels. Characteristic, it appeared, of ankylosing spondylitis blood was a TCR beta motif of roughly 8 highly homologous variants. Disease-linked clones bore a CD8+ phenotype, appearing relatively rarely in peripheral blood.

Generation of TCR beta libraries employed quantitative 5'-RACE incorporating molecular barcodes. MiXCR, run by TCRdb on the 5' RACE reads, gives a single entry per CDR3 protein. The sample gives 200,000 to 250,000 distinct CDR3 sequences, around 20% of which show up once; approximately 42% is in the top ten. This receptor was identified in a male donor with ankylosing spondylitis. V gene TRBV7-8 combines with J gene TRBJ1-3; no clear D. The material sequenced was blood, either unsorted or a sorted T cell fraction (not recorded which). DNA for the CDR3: TGTGCCAGCAGCTTATTTGCTGGGTCTTCTGGAAACACCATATATTTT. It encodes CASSLFAGSSGNTIYF.